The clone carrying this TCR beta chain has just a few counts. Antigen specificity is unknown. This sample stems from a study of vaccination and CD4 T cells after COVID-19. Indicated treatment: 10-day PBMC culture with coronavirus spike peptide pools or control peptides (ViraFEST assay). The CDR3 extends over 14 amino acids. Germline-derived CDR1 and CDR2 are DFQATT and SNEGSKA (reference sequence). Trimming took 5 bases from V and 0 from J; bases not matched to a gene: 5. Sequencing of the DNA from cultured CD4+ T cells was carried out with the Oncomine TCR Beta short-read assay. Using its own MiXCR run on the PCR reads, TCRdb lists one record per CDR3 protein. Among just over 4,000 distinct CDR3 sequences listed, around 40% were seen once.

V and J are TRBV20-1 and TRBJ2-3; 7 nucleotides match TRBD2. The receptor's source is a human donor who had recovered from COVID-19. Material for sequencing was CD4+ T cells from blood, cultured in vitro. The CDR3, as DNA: TGCAGTGCTCTTCTAGCGGCTAGCACAGATACGCAGTATTTT. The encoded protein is CSALLAASTDTQYF.